The 26 T cell receptor beta chains listed next were all sequenced from one sample in a study of beta chain features in type 1 diabetes. All of the isolated RNA was reverse transcribed, so expressed TCRB transcripts were sequenced. The protocol was immunoSEQ multiplex PCR, while the TCRdb copy is restricted to in-frame clones and leaves out a portion. The data show approximately 300,000 clones, around 10% seen once. The material sequenced was naive CD4+ T cells from blood. The receptors were gathered from a woman under 40 in good health.

A single count supports this clone. This rearrangement joins TRBV11-1 to TRBJ2-7, with TRBD2 matching over 8 bases. The CDR3 sequence is 18 residues long. CDR1 is SGHAT, CDR2 FQDESV, per germline (reference sequence). The J segment lost 6 bases and the V segment lost 4 bases, leaving 20 bases of the junction unmatched. This CDR3 is CASSSVNRISGSQLEQYF. The DNA for the CDR3 is TGTGCCAGCAGCTCCGTTAACAGAATAAGCGGGAGCCAACTCGAGCAGTACTTC.

V is TRBV30 and J is TRBJ2-7; TRBD2 might be the D (5 bases). Germline V gives CDR1 GTSNPN, CDR2 SVGIG (reference sequence). The V end lost 3 bases, the J end lost 0 bases, and 12 bases lay between the germline ends. There are 14 residues in the CDR3. The CDR3 is CAWRDTGNSYEQYF. In DNA, the CDR3 is TGTGCCTGGAGGGATACCGGGAACTCCTACGAGCAGTACTTC.

This chain connects TRBV19 to TRBJ1-1; TRBD1 aligns across 7 bases. Losses at the gene ends were 4 bases for V and 4 bases for J; bases not matched to a gene: 6. The CDR3 is 14 amino acids. Germline lookup yields CDR1 LNHDA and CDR2 SQIVND (reference sequence). Written as DNA, the CDR3 is TGTGCCAGTAGTACCCGACAGGGAGGCACTGAAGCTTTCTTT. This encodes CASSTRQGGTEAFF.

Turning to this clone: Different DNA sequences within this sample yield the same CDR3. V usage is TRBV29-1 and J usage is TRBJ2-5; 7 bases are shared with TRBD1. Looked up from germline, CDR1 is SQVTM and CDR2 is ANQGSEA. V dropped 4 bases and J dropped 4; count of bases not matched to a gene: 3. The CDR3 loop spans 12 amino acids. Here the CDR3 reads CSVGGGSETQYF. The CDR3 DNA reads TGCAGCGTTGGAGGGGGCTCAGAGACCCAGTACTTC.

This clone has just a few counts. The rearrangement joins TRBV5-1 to TRBJ2-7; 12 positions agree with TRBD2. Germline lookup yields CDR1 SGHRS and CDR2 YFSETQ. The J segment lost 3 bases and the V segment lost 0 bases, leaving 7 bases of the junction unmatched. The CDR3 runs 17 residues. The CDR3 loop is CASSLARLAGARYEQYF. CDR3 nucleotide sequence: TGCGCCAGCAGCTTGGCTAGACTAGCGGGAGCTCGCTACGAGCAGTACTTC.

A few counts support this clone. V usage is TRBV2 and J usage is TRBJ2-7; 9 bases map to TRBD1. The CDR3 consists of 15 residues. V trimming: 3 bases; J trimming: 5 bases; junction bases outside the gene matches: 8. The germline V gene encodes CDR1 SNHLY and CDR2 FYNNEI. The CDR3 sequence is CASSEEGQGLHEQYF. The CDR3 DNA reads TGTGCCAGCAGTGAGGAGGGACAGGGATTACACGAGCAGTACTTC.

The chain couples TRBV10-3 to TRBJ1-2; possibly TRBD1 for D (5 bases). The CDR3 covers 14 residues. Germline CDR1 and CDR2: ENHRY and SYGVKD. Trimming took 3 bases from V and 8 from J, leaving 16 bases between them. CDR3 in amino acids: CAISEFQGRSGYTF. The CDR3 DNA is TGTGCCATCAGTGAATTCCAGGGCAGGAGCGGCTACACCTTC.

The gene calls are TRBV27 and TRBJ2-7, with TRBD1 matching 9 bases. J lost 1 base, V lost 4 bases, and 8 bases had no gene match. CDR1 is MNHEY, CDR2 SMNVEV, per germline (reference sequence). The CDR3 contains 16 residues. CDR3 amino acids: CASSSGTGRTSYEQYF. As DNA, the CDR3 is TGTGCCAGCAGTTCGGGGACAGGGCGAACGTCCTACGAGCAGTACTTC.

The V and J genes are TRBV18 and TRBJ2-7; TRBD2 is a possible D gene (5 bases). Trimming cost V 1 base and J 2 bases, with 21 bases left between them. The CDR3 is 18 amino acids. Germline CDR1 and CDR2: KGHSH and LQKENI. This CDR3 is CASSPRASPRTGAYEQYF. CDR3 nucleotide sequence: TGTGCCAGCTCACCACGGGCGTCCCCGCGGACTGGCGCCTACGAGCAGTACTTC.

The chain recombines TRBV29-1 with TRBJ2-2; D is perhaps TRBD2 (6 bases). Trimming left V 1 base short and J 5 bases short, with 11 bases between. The CDR3 extends over 14 amino acids. Germline V gives CDR1 SQVTM, CDR2 ANQGSEA. The CDR3 reads CSVEAGVRTGELFF. CDR3 bases: TGCAGCGTTGAAGCGGGAGTTCGAACCGGGGAGCTGTTTTTT.

This clone occurred a few times. The chain's CDR3 is CASSLAAGVTNEQFF. The CDR3 DNA follows: TGCGCCAGCAGCTTGGCCGCGGGAGTGACCAATGAGCAGTTCTTC. The rearrangement joins TRBV5-1 to TRBJ2-1; 7 bases fit TRBD2. The J segment lost 6 bases and the V segment lost 0 bases, leaving 6 bases of the junction unmatched. Looked up from germline, CDR1 is SGHRS and CDR2 is YFSETQ. The length of the CDR3 is 15 residues.

Only a few counts were recorded for this clone. The J gene is TRBJ2-2, the V gene TRBV7-6, with TRBD2 matching 8 bases. The CDR3 covers 16 residues. Germline V gene sequence: CDR1 SGHVS, CDR2 FNYEAQ. V was clipped by 5 bases and J by 5 bases; unmatched bases: 10. The CDR3 nucleotides are TGTGCCAGCAGCACCCGGGCAGCGGGAGATACCGGGGAGCTGTTTTTT. Encoded protein: CASSTRAAGDTGELFF.

The chain carries TRBV6-5 and TRBJ1-2, with 7 bases fitting TRBD1. The CDR3 extends over 13 amino acids. V was clipped by 5 bases and J by 7 bases; unmatched bases: 7. Germline V gives CDR1 MNHEY, CDR2 SVGAGI. In nucleotides, the CDR3 is TGTGCCAGCAGTCCGCGACAGGGCCGTGGCTACACCTTC. Translation gives CASSPRQGRGYTF.

The sample holds a few counts of this clone. The chain recombines TRBV7-3 with TRBJ2-3, with a tentative D call TRBD2 (5 bases). The germline gives CDR1 SGHTA, CDR2 FQGTGA. CDR3 size: 15 residues. The V gene lost 5 bases and the J gene lost 4 bases, with 16 bases spanning the gap. The CDR3 loop is CASSLKGGFADTQYF. CDR3 in DNA: TGTGCCAGCAGCCTAAAGGGCGGGTTCGCAGATACGCAGTATTTT. Using reference TRBV7-3 and TRBJ2-3 for the parts outside the CDR3, the full variable domain is GAGVSQTPSNKVTEKGKYVELRCDPISGHTALYWYRQSLGQGPEFLIYFQGTGAADDSGLPNDRFFAVRPEGSVSTLKIQRTERGDSAVYLCASSLKGGFADTQYFGPGTRLTVL.

The table lists this clone with a few counts. In DNA, the CDR3 is TGTGCCAGCTCACCTCCGGGACAGGGGGTCGATGAGCAGTTCTTC. The encoded protein is CASSPPGQGVDEQFF. The V gene is TRBV18, the J gene TRBJ2-1; 11 bases are a match to TRBD1. CDR3 size: 15 residues. V was clipped by 3 bases and J by 8 bases; unmatched bases: 6. Germline CDR1 KGHSH, CDR2 LQKENI.

A note on this clone: An end of the junction does not agree with germline; a read error may underlie this. CDR3: CASSSSGAPLGQPF. CDR3 in DNA: TGTGCCAGCAGCTCCTCAGGGGCCCCTCTCGGGCAACCCTTC. The chain couples TRBV7-2 to TRBJ1-2; TRBD1 might be the D (6 bases). The CDR3 totals 14 residues. CDR1 is SGHTA, CDR2 FQGNSA, per germline.

The chain links TRBV29-1 to TRBJ2-1, with TRBD1 as a possible D gene (6 bases). Per germline, CDR1 SQVTM and CDR2 ANQGSEA. The CDR3 spans 12 residues. V was trimmed by 7 bases and J by 5 bases, leaving 12 bases between them. The CDR3 here is CSGGTRNNEQFF. DNA of the CDR3: TGCAGCGGTGGGACAAGGAACAATGAGCAGTTCTTC.

The rearrangement links TRBV30 to TRBJ1-5; no clear D gene. Between the trimmed V and J ends, which lost 0 bases and 4 bases, there was a span of 10 bases. CDR3 length equals 14 residues. Germline V lookup: CDR1 GTSNPN, CDR2 SVGIG (reference sequence). CDR3 bases: TGTGCCTGGAGTGTGGCAGGTTTGAATCAGCCCCAGCATTTT. Protein sequence: CAWSVAGLNQPQHF. Full variable domain (outside the CDR3, taken from reference TRBV30 and TRBJ1-5): SQTIHQWPATLVQPVGSPLSLECTVEGTSNPNLYWYRQAAGRGLQLLFYSVGIGQISSEVPQNLSASRPQDRQFILSSKKLLLSDSGFYLCAWSVAGLNQPQHFGDGTRLSIL.

This clone showed up just a few times. The gene calls are TRBV6-5 and TRBJ1-2, with a possible D match to TRBD1 (5 bases). Germline CDR1 is MNHEY and CDR2 is SVGAGI. V dropped 6 bases and J dropped 3 bases, with 8 bases sitting between them. The CDR3 is 12 amino acids. CDR3 nucleotide sequence: TGTGCCAGCAGCAAGACAGACTATGGCTACACCTTC. Amino acids: CASSKTDYGYTF.

V usage is TRBV25-1 and J usage is TRBJ2-3; 9 nucleotides align to TRBD2. The germline gives CDR1 MGHDK, CDR2 SYGVNS. The trim removed 4 bases at V and 5 bases at J, leaving 16 bases unmatched. CDR3 length: 18 residues. For the CDR3, the DNA is TGTGCCAGCAGTGGACATAGGGCGGGAGGGCCCTCGGGAGATACGCAGTATTTT. Residues: CASSGHRAGGPSGDTQYF.

This clone was recorded a few times. The same CDR3 arises from other DNA sequences in this sample as well. This rearrangement joins TRBV6-5 to TRBJ1-5; D may be TRBD1 (5 bases). Germline CDR1 reads MNHEY; CDR2 reads SVGAGI. Trimming pared 0 bases from V and 1 base from J, leaving 7 bases between. The CDR3 extends over 15 amino acids. The CDR3 region is CASSYSRQSNQPQHF. DNA of the CDR3: TGTGCCAGCAGTTACTCGAGACAGAGCAATCAGCCCCAGCATTTT.

The chain joins TRBV20-1 to TRBJ2-3; D perhaps matches TRBD1 (6 bases). V lost 5 bases to trimming and J lost 8 bases, with 11 bases between them. CDR3 size: 11 residues. Germline V gene data show CDR1 as DFQATT and CDR2 as SNEGSKA (reference sequence). The CDR3 loop is CSARDRFTQYF. DNA for the CDR3: TGCAGTGCTCGCGACAGGTTTACGCAGTATTTT.

This clone was seen a handful of times. This rearrangement joins TRBV7-2 to TRBJ2-1; unclear D gene. CDR1 is SGHTA and CDR2 is FQGNSA in the germline V gene. The length of the CDR3 is 13 residues. Trimming pared 2 bases from V and 4 bases from J, leaving 6 bases between. The CDR3 sequence is CASSLTSYNEQFF. In DNA form, the CDR3 reads TGTGCCAGCAGCTTAACCAGTTACAATGAGCAGTTCTTC.

This clone was detected a few times. The DNA of the CDR3 is TGTGCCAGCTCACCAAGTGGTACGCGAGAGACCCAGTACTTC. It yields the protein CASSPSGTRETQYF. The V call is TRBV18, the J call TRBJ2-5; no firm D call. This CDR3 comprises 14 residues. Looked up from germline, CDR1 is KGHSH and CDR2 is LQKENI. The germline V and J ends were trimmed by 2 bases and 4 bases, with 11 bases remaining between them.

This clone was counted a few times. V is TRBV28 and J is TRBJ2-4; D unclear. Trimming stripped 2 bases from V and 0 bases from J, with 2 bases between. Germline V lookup: CDR1 MDHEN, CDR2 SYDVKM. CDR3 size: 13 residues. CDR3 amino acids: CASSLQAKNIQYF. In DNA form, the CDR3 reads TGTGCCAGCAGTTTACAAGCCAAAAACATTCAGTACTTC.

This clone was detected only a few times. The rearrangement links TRBV4-3 to TRBJ2-1, with 9 positions matching TRBD2. The V segment lost 1 base and the J segment 9 bases; nucleotides outside the gene matches: 7. Germline V gene lookup returns CDR1 LGHNA and CDR2 YSLEER. This CDR3 is 15 amino acids long. CDR3 sequence (DNA): TGCGCCAGCAGCCAAGTTCGATTAGCGGGAGCTGAGCAGTTCTTC. The encoded protein is CASSQVRLAGAEQFF.